A single sample is the source of the 10 T cell receptor beta chains below, sequenced in a study of PD-1 blockade in classical Hodgkin lymphoma. Time point indicated: newly diagnosed, previously untreated cHL patient sample. Measured with immunoSEQ multiplex PCR; TCRdb has only the in-frame clones, and not every one. The table has fewer than 20,000 clones, 90% seen once; the top ten hold around 7%. The material sequenced was peripheral blood mononuclear cells (PBMCs). The receptors derive from a human donor with classical Hodgkin lymphoma.

The chain carries TRBV6-5 and TRBJ1-3; maybe TRBD1 (5 bases). CDR1 and CDR2 from the germline V gene are MNHEY and SVGAGI. This CDR3 contains 13 residues. V was shortened by 4 bases and J by 5 bases, with 9 bases between the two germline ends. The CDR3 DNA is TGTGCCAGCAGTTCCGACAGACGAAACACCATATATTTT. It is translated as CASSSDRRNTIYF.

The chain is built from TRBV11-3 and TRBJ1-2, with D maybe TRBD1 (6 bases). CDR1 and CDR2 (germline): SGHNT, YENEEA. The CDR3 loop spans 13 amino acids. Trimming removed 0 bases from V and 7 bases from J, with 9 bases in between. This chain's CDR3 is CASSLEQGRGYTF. CDR3 DNA sequence: TGTGCCAGCAGCTTAGAACAGGGACGTGGCTACACCTTC.

This chain joins TRBV14 and TRBJ1-2; D possibly corresponds to TRBD1 (6 bases). Germline-derived CDR1 and CDR2 are SGHDN and FVKESK. The CDR3 sequence is 14 residues long. V was trimmed by 2 bases and J by 5 bases, leaving 12 bases between them. Written as DNA, the CDR3 is TGTGCCAGCAGCCAACAACAGGGAAAATATGGCTACACCTTC. Translation gives CASSQQQGKYGYTF.

This chain connects TRBV7-6 to TRBJ2-1; 11 bases are a match to TRBD1. Trimming removed 8 bases from V and 7 bases from J; junction bases left unmatched: 7. The CDR3 spans 14 residues. CDR1 and CDR2 from the germline V gene are SGHVS and FNYEAQ. CDR3 amino acids: CASGRDRGGNEQFF. The CDR3 bases are TGTGCCAGCGGGCGGGACAGGGGGGGTAATGAGCAGTTCTTC.

Written as DNA, the CDR3 is TGTGCCAGCAGCTTAGAAGCGGGAGTGCGCACAGATACGCAGTATTTT. Its protein product is CASSLEAGVRTDTQYF. The rearrangement links TRBV7-2 to TRBJ2-3; TRBD2 matches at 8 bases. CDR1 is SGHTA, CDR2 FQGNSA, per germline. The CDR3 totals 16 residues. Trimming at V came to 1 base and at J to 1 base, leaving 4 bases not matched to a gene. The full variable domain, rest sourced from reference TRBV7-2 and TRBJ2-3, is GAGVSQSPSNKVTEKGKDVELRCDPISGHTALYWYRQSLGQGLEFLIYFQGNSAPDKSGLPSDRFSAERTGGSVSTLTIQRTQQEDSAVYLCASSLEAGVRTDTQYFGPGTRLTVL.

The chain is built from TRBV5-1 and TRBJ2-6, with 10 bases that match TRBD1. Germline values: CDR1 SGHRS, CDR2 YFSETQ. V dropped 7 bases and J dropped 5; count of bases not matched to a gene: 9. This CDR3 comprises 16 residues. The CDR3 DNA is TGCGCCAGCCTCCCCGGGACAGGGGTTAGGGCCAACGTCCTGACTTTC. It specifies CASLPGTGVRANVLTF.

The CDR3 sequence: CASSLAGNYNEQFF. CDR3 bases: TGTGCCAGCAGCTTAGCCGGGAACTACAATGAGCAGTTCTTC. The chain links TRBV7-6 to TRBJ2-1; the D gene is possibly TRBD2 (5 bases). Trimming shortened V by 0 bases and J by 3 bases, and 6 bases separated the two germline ends. CDR3 length: 14 residues. The V gene's germline CDR1 is SGHVS and CDR2 FNYEAQ.

The rearrangement links TRBV7-9 to TRBJ2-7; D tentatively fits TRBD1 or TRBD2 (5 bases each). The CDR3 sequence is 13 residues long. CDR1 is SEHNR, CDR2 FQNEAQ, per germline (reference sequence). Trimming pared 4 bases from V and 6 bases from J, leaving 13 bases between. CDR3 sequence: CASSWDVSGEQYF. The DNA of the CDR3 is TGTGCCAGCAGCTGGGACGTAAGCGGCGAGCAGTACTTC.

This rearrangement joins TRBV30 to TRBJ1-2, with 7 bases aligning to TRBD1. This CDR3 is 14 amino acids long. The junction had 4 bases not matched to a gene; V was cut back by 3 bases and J by 0 bases. CDR1 and CDR2 (germline): GTSNPN, SVGIG (reference sequence). CDR3: CAWSGDSPNYGYTF. In DNA form, the CDR3 reads TGTGCCTGGAGCGGGGACAGTCCTAACTATGGCTACACCTTC.

This chain joins TRBV7-9 and TRBJ2-2; TRBD1 is a possible D gene (5 bases). Between the trimmed V and J ends, which lost 3 bases and 1 base, there was a span of 9 bases. Per the germline V gene, CDR1 is SEHNR and CDR2 is FQNEAQ (reference sequence). The CDR3 is 15 residues long. The CDR3 reads CASSLTQGNTGELFF. CDR3 coding DNA: TGTGCCAGCAGCTTGACGCAGGGGAACACCGGGGAGCTGTTTTTT. Supplemented by reference TRBV7-9 and TRBJ2-2, the full variable domain reads DTGVSQNPRHKITKRGQNVTFRCDPISEHNRLYWYRQTLGQGPEFLTYFQNEAQLEKSRLLSDRFSAERPKGSFSTLEIQRTEQGDSAMYLCASSLTQGNTGELFFGEGSRLTVL.